This T cell receptor beta chain was found in a study of blood T cell repertoires in COVID-19. Study in general: Whether acute or convalescent, the COVID-19 samples came from the United States, Italy and Spain.

As processed by the authors: By means of reference gene primer amplification, nucleated cell counts were estimated. Libraries were prepared by immunoSEQ multiplex PCR; TCRdb keeps only in-frame clonotypes and omits some of them. D and trimming were read from the DNA, whereas the V and J calls and clone size are those reported in that table. Among 200,000 to 250,000 clones listed, 75% to 85% were seen once. The receptor was isolated from a woman aged 45-65 years with acute COVID-19. The sample comprised PBMCs or T cells enriched from blood (not recorded which).

The CDR3 DNA follows: TGTGCCAGCAGTGAAACACAGGGGAACAATTCACCCCTCCACTTT. Its translation: CASSETQGNNSPLHF. The V call is TRBV2, the J call TRBJ1-6; 7 bases map to TRBD1. The CDR3 is 15 residues long. Per germline, CDR1 SNHLY and CDR2 FYNNEI. Germline trimming cut 2 bases from V and 7 bases from J; bases unmatched to any gene: 5.